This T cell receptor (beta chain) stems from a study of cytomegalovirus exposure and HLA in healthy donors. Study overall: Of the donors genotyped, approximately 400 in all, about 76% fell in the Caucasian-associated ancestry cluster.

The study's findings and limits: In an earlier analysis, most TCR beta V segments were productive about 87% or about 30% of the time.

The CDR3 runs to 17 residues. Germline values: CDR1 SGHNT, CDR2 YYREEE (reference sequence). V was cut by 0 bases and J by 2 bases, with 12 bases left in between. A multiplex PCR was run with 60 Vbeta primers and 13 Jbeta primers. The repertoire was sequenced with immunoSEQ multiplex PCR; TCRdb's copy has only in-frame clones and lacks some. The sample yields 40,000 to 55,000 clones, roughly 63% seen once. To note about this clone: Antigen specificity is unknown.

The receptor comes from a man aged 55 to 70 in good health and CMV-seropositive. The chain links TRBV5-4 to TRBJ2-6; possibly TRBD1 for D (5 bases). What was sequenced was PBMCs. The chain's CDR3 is CASSLGRVIPGANVLTF. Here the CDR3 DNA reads TGTGCCAGCAGCTTGGGCAGGGTCATCCCTGGGGCCAACGTCCTGACTTTC.